A single T cell receptor beta chain is shown here with its context. Its binding antigen is unknown. Qualities for individual bases were not recorded, and no much larger clone is one base off. The junction shows trimming of 6 bases on V and 1 base on J, and the gene matches do not reach 4 bases of it. The CDR3 runs 15 residues from the cysteine to the phenylalanine. Only the CDR3 part of the read is kept: 45 bases, read in frame from the first base. This sample was taken from a study of human T cells and chemical hapten exposure (dated by TCRdb to about 2021). Background for the entire study: For sensitization, 2% DPC in acetone was applied to an approximately 2 cm by approximately 2 cm area of upper inner arm skin. For TCR sequencing, blood came from some 31 alopecia patients at anywhere from one to four time points (pre-sensitization, 2, 6 and 24 weeks). Blood samples were taken from patients before sensitization (week 0) and at 2, 6 and about 24 weeks after DPC sensitization. Throughout the study period of 20 to 25 weeks, patients also received therapeutic DPC doses to the scalp every week. In alopecia patients, the study followed how the peripheral blood TCR repertoire changed in vivo over primary and secondary sensitization to diphenylcyclopropenone (DPC), a hapten. The mostly female patient cohort included alopecia areata with under or over 50% scalp involvement, alopecia totalis and alopecia universalis. Patch testing was done on the upper back using Finn chambers containing 0.01% DPC, and results were scored after 6 days according to International Contact Dermatitis Research Group standards. The libraries were sequenced as a pool, and the TCR yield per sample differed mostly because of small variations in library volumes within the pool. Beyond this particular receptor, the publication reports: All patients had alopecia, a presumed autoimmune disease, so their immune response might differ from that of healthy individuals. After repeated subsampling, changes were observed in the strength of the expansion versus patch-test correlation and in the threshold at which the correlation became significant. The number of PT1 expanded TCRs positively correlated with patch test score, significant at thresholds 8, 16 and 32 but not 4. Compared with pre-sensitization or healthy control sets, expanded TCRs formed significantly more large CDR3 similarity clusters, which is consistent with antigen-driven responses. No change with DPC sensitization was found in the number of TCRs above 1 in 1000 frequency, and no evidence of global repertoire structure alterations was found.

The library relied on RACE. Sequenced using a NextSeq 500. During library preparation, unique molecular identifiers were attached to individual cDNA molecules so that TCRs could be counted quantitatively and reproducibly. Each blood RNA sample was used to sequence both TCR alpha and TCR beta chains. The source study handled its data this way. The median number of TCRs per sample was 95,638, ranging from about 20,000 to 690,600. V, J and CDR3 annotation of the TCR reads was carried out using the Decombinator software suite. For the PS versus PT1 abundance plots, all samples were subsampled to the same number of TCRs (28,000). TCRs were defined as expanded if absent before sensitization and observed at least eight times at the 2-week time point. TCRdb took the public reads, trimmed them with fastp at Q25, ran MiXCR for clone calling and kept in-frame beta chains. Each CDR3 protein appears once, grouped with its most common genes and DNA. In this record, the V and J calls reflect TCRdb's handling and not the investigators' own analysis. The sample data list around 350,000 distinct CDR3 sequences, and 5.5% of these were observed just once. The top ten hold about 7.7% of the sample.

The intended sense of this specimen's time point label: pre-sensitization, week 0. The treatment or condition label for this specimen denotes: therapeutic diphenylcyclopropenone sensitization with weekly scalp DPC. At each patch-test visit, blood was drawn before the patch test was applied. Patients were considered eligible if aged 18 to 70, diagnosed with alopecia and deemed suitable for DPC therapy, and patients were excluded if pregnant. Total RNA was extracted from unfractionated whole blood that had been collected in Tempus Blood RNA tubes. This clonotype originated in a young woman with alopecia areata. Some clones in this sample may be carry-over from other donors' samples. The rearrangement combines TRBV12-3 or TRBV12-4 with TRBJ2-5, and 11 bases in between align with TRBD2. The source was whole blood, collected in connection with sensitization to the hapten diphenylcyclopropenone (DPC). The sequenced DNA: TGTGCCAGCAGGAGTAGCGGGGGGGCCCAAGAGACCCAGTACTTC. It specifies CASRSSGGAQETQYF.